This T cell receptor beta chain is drawn from a study of T cells in Graves' hyperthyroidism and ophthalmopathy. Regarding the study as a whole: Median prediction lead before ophthalmopathy onset was around 7 months with the model.

In its sample, this clonotype was seen many times. Its antigen remains unidentified. CDR3 length equals 16 residues. Germline values: CDR1 MNHEY, CDR2 SMNVEV (reference sequence). With 5 bases clipped from V and 7 bases from J, the junction kept 10 bases outside the gene matches. RNA transcripts gave rise to amplified TCR beta CDR3 regions. HTBI primers were used for first-round RT-PCR of the TCR CDR3. Via MiXCR, TCRdb re-called the multiplex PCR reads, giving one row per CDR3 protein. The top ten clones hold 47% of a sample with 560,000 or so distinct CDR3 sequences, just under 20% of them seen once. What was sequenced was blood. This chain connects TRBV27 to TRBJ2-1; 11 bases are a match to TRBD2. This clonotype was sampled from a middle-aged man with Graves' ophthalmopathy. This CDR3 is CASSNEGTSGWNEQFF. CDR3 sequence (DNA): TGTGCCAGCAGTAACGAGGGGACTAGCGGATGGAATGAGCAGTTCTTC.